The clone carrying this T cell receptor (beta chain) was seen more than once but under ten times. Its antigen is currently unknown. The graft donor-derived T-allo10 cells reportedly recognize host alloantigens, are anergic, and suppress alloantigen-specifically. These data originate in a study of type 1 regulatory T cells. Study-wide context: An in vitro protocol generated T-allo10, a Tr1-enriched, alloantigen-specific CD4 T cell product.

TCRdb fed the reads into MiXCR, producing one record per CDR3 protein. The sample holds 60,000 to 80,000 distinct CDR3 sequences, around 60% seen once. This clonotype was obtained from a human donor in good health. Sequencing was carried out using cultured T cells, either the whole culture or a sorted T cell fraction (not recorded which). As for subset: Tr1-enriched cell product generated in vitro against host alloantigens.

In nucleotides, the CDR3 is TGTGCCAGTAGTCTTTCCGGGACTACCTACGAGCAGTACTTC. This translates into CASSLSGTTYEQYF. V usage is TRBV19 and J usage is TRBJ2-7; the match to TRBD2 covers 7 bases. V lost 5 bases to trimming and J lost 2 bases; unmatched junction nucleotides: 6. The length of the CDR3 is 14 residues. Germline assignment: CDR1 LNHDA and CDR2 SQIVND (reference sequence).